The 29 T cell receptor beta chains in this list originate from one sample, sequenced in a study of blood T cells in healthy people across ages. Then a second PCR, running roughly 6 to 11 cycles, was carried out with a sample-barcoded 5' primer and a J-beta primer mix. Each CDR3 protein gets one entry after TCRdb re-called the 5' RACE reads with MiXCR. The sample consists of approximately 320,000 distinct CDR3 sequences, roughly 27% of them appearing once. The source material was blood. The receptors originated from a woman aged 70-85 years in good health.

In this sample, this clonotype turned up a few times. The CDR3 nucleotides are TGCAGCGTTCACCTAGCGGGAGTTCCCACCGGGGAGCTGTTTTTT. Amino acids: CSVHLAGVPTGELFF. This chain uses TRBV29-1 with TRBJ2-2, with 10 positions matching TRBD2. The CDR3 spans 15 residues. V lost 5 bases, J lost 4 bases, and 7 bases stayed unmatched. Germline values: CDR1 SQVTM, CDR2 ANQGSEA.

V and J are TRBV24-1 and TRBJ2-7; possible D gene TRBD1, 6 bases. V shed 4 bases and J shed 5 bases, with 20 bases lying between them. This CDR3 is 16 amino acids long. The V gene's germline CDR1 is KGHDR and CDR2 SFDVKD. This CDR3 is CATSDPSQGDPHEQYF. For the CDR3, the DNA is TGTGCCACCAGTGACCCCTCACAGGGAGACCCCCACGAGCAGTACTTC.

V usage is TRBV29-1 and J usage is TRBJ2-3; 8 positions match TRBD2. The V gene's germline CDR1 is SQVTM and CDR2 ANQGSEA. The CDR3 loop spans 15 amino acids. The J segment lost 3 bases and the V segment lost 4 bases, leaving 9 bases of the junction unmatched. The CDR3 here is CSVAPGGGKTDTQYF. The CDR3 region has the DNA TGCAGCGTTGCCCCGGGCGGGGGGAAGACAGATACGCAGTATTTT.

The V call is TRBV7-2, the J call TRBJ2-7; 10 positions match TRBD2. From germline, CDR1 is SGHTA and CDR2 FQGNSA. The CDR3 contains 16 residues. Losses at the gene ends were 5 bases for V and 1 base for J; bases not matched to a gene: 8. CDR3 in DNA: TGTGCCAGCAGCCCTGTAGCGGGAGGATCATCCTACGAGCAGTACTTC. Its translation is CASSPVAGGSSYEQYF.

This sequence joins TRBV7-2 and TRBJ2-5, with TRBD2 identical over 14 bases. The DNA end is a closer match to TRBJ2-1, so the J assignment may be wrong. The CDR3 runs 19 residues. Germline V gene sequence: CDR1 SGHTA, CDR2 FQGNSA. The CDR3 loop reads CASSLRPSPGLAGEVVQFF. Written as DNA, the CDR3 is TGTGCCAGCAGCTTACGTCCTTCTCCGGGACTAGCGGGAGAGGTGGTGCAGTTCTTC.

V usage is TRBV15 and J usage is TRBJ2-4, with D possibly matching TRBD2 (5 bases). The V and J ends lost 1 base and 0 bases respectively, with 7 bases between them. There are 15 residues in the CDR3. In germline, CDR1 is LNHNV, CDR2 YYDKDF (reference sequence). The CDR3 is CATSRGGVAKNIQYF. DNA for the CDR3: TGTGCCACCAGCAGAGGGGGAGTAGCCAAAAACATTCAGTACTTC.

This clonotype has ten or more counts. The gene calls are TRBV10-3 and TRBJ2-5, with no clear D. The V gene lost 3 bases and the J gene lost 5 bases, with 10 bases spanning the gap. The CDR3 runs to 13 residues. Germline V CDR1 and CDR2: ENHRY, SYGVKD. The CDR3 is CAISDVSAETQYF. Here the CDR3 DNA reads TGTGCCATCAGTGATGTTAGTGCGGAGACCCAGTACTTC.

The chain is built from TRBV7-8 and TRBJ2-7; D perhaps matches TRBD1 (6 bases). Trimming cost V 0 bases and J 6 bases, with 9 bases left between them. The CDR3 contains 13 residues. The V gene's germline CDR1 is SGHVS and CDR2 FQNEAQ. CDR3 residues: CASSLAGTLEQYF. CDR3 sequence (DNA): TGTGCCAGCAGCTTAGCGGGGACACTCGAGCAGTACTTC.

This chain's CDR3 is CASSSRDRGREQYF. The CDR3 DNA follows: TGTGCCAGCAGCTCCCGGGACAGGGGGCGAGAGCAGTACTTC. V is TRBV7-2 and J is TRBJ2-7; 12 bases are a match to TRBD1. V dropped 4 bases and J dropped 7; count of bases not matched to a gene: 5. The CDR3 totals 14 residues. The germline CDR1 and CDR2 sequences are SGHTA and FQGNSA.

This clonotype was recorded a few times. V gene TRBV6-4 combines with J gene TRBJ2-7; D is perhaps TRBD2 (5 bases). Trimming pared 2 bases from V and 3 bases from J, leaving 20 bases between. CDR3 length equals 17 residues. Germline CDR1 MRHNA, CDR2 SNTAGT. The chain's CDR3 is CASSDPICPDFNYEQYF. The CDR3 bases are TGTGCCAGCAGTGACCCCATCTGCCCGGACTTTAACTACGAGCAGTACTTC.

This clonotype showed up many times. J is TRBJ1-4 and V is TRBV20-1, with D maybe TRBD1 (6 bases). CDR1 DFQATT and CDR2 SNEGSKA come from the germline V gene (reference sequence). The ends were cut back, 0 bases at V and 3 bases at J, with 11 bases in the middle. CDR3 length equals 15 residues. The CDR3, as DNA: TGCAGTGCTAGAGATCCGGGGGCCTCTAATGAAAAACTGTTTTTT. Its protein product is CSARDPGASNEKLFF.

Only a few counts were recorded for this clonotype. The CDR3 coding sequence is TGTGCCAGCAGTTCGGTCGGCCAAAATTCACCCCTCCACTTT. It yields the protein CASSSVGQNSPLHF. The rearrangement joins TRBV6-6 to TRBJ1-6; D gene unclear. This CDR3 has 14 amino acids. CDR1 MNHNY and CDR2 SVGAGI come from the germline V gene (reference sequence). Trimming took 4 bases from V and 7 from J, leaving 11 bases between them.

The chain combines TRBV28 with TRBJ2-1; 10 bases fit TRBD2. Germline V gene lookup returns CDR1 MDHEN and CDR2 SYDVKM. V was clipped by 4 bases and J by 9 bases; unmatched bases: 6. The CDR3 totals 14 residues. The CDR3 coding sequence is TGTGCCAGCAGTTCCCGCCTAGCGGGAGTTGAGCAGTTCTTC. This gives the protein CASSSRLAGVEQFF.

This clonotype showed up many times. The gene calls are TRBV11-2 and TRBJ1-2, with D perhaps TRBD1 (5 bases). V was pared by 6 bases and J by 6 bases, with 11 bases between. The CDR3 runs to 12 residues. Germline CDR1 is SGHAT and CDR2 is FQNNGV. In nucleotides, the CDR3 is TGTGCCAGCAGTCGCTCCAGGGATGGCTACACCTTC. It yields the protein CASSRSRDGYTF.

This clonotype was picked up a small number of times. The CDR3 loop reads CSAGHSTDTQYF. The CDR3, as DNA: TGCAGCGCGGGACACAGCACAGATACGCAGTATTTT. The J gene is TRBJ2-3, the V gene TRBV29-1; a possible D gene is TRBD1 (6 bases). The germline V gene encodes CDR1 SQVTM and CDR2 ANQGSEA. This CDR3 has 12 residues. Trimming removed 7 bases at V and 0 bases at J, with 8 bases between.

This clonotype was counted between two and nine times. The chain is built from TRBV5-1 and TRBJ2-1; 9 bases match TRBD1. V gave up 2 bases and J gave up 3 bases; unmatched junction bases: 3. Germline V lookup: CDR1 SGHRS, CDR2 YFSETQ. The CDR3 contains 15 residues. CDR3 loop: CASSLQGANYNEQFF. DNA of the CDR3: TGCGCCAGCAGCTTACAGGGGGCTAACTACAATGAGCAGTTCTTC.

This rearrangement joins TRBV9 to TRBJ2-1; D may be TRBD1 (6 bases). This CDR3 is built from 14 residues. The germline V and J ends were trimmed by 2 bases and 4 bases, with 10 bases remaining between them. Germline CDR1 is SGDLS and CDR2 is YYNGEE. CDR3 coding DNA: TGTGCCAGCAGCGTCGGGACAAAGTACAATGAGCAGTTCTTC. Protein product: CASSVGTKYNEQFF. The whole variable domain, remainder taken from reference TRBV9 and TRBJ2-1, is DSGVTQTPKHLITATGQRVTLRCSPRSGDLSVYWYQQSLDQGLQFLIQYYNGEERAKGNILERFSAQQFPDLHSELNLSSLELGDSALYFCASSVGTKYNEQFFGPGTRLTVL.

This clonotype came up a few times. CDR3 sequence reads: CAISPSGRTNNEQFF. The CDR3 DNA sequence: TGTGCTATCTCCCCGAGCGGGAGAACTAACAATGAGCAGTTCTTC. This chain joins TRBV10-3 and TRBJ2-1, with TRBD2 identical over 8 bases. The V gene's germline CDR1 is ENHRY and CDR2 SYGVKD. The CDR3 has 15 residues.

The V call is TRBV7-3, the J call TRBJ2-3, with a possible D match to TRBD2 (6 bases). V lost 3 bases, J lost 6 bases, and 10 bases lay in between. The CDR3 consists of 13 residues. In germline, CDR1 is SGHTA, CDR2 FQGTGA. The CDR3 protein is CASSFTSLDTQYF. CDR3 coding DNA: TGTGCCAGCAGCTTTACTAGCCTGGATACGCAGTATTTT.

This chain joins TRBV12-3 or TRBV12-4 and TRBJ2-3, with 10 bases aligning to TRBD2. This CDR3 has 14 residues. Germline trimming cut 7 bases from V and 6 bases from J; bases unmatched to any gene: 7. The DNA of the CDR3 is TGTGCCAGCACCCCCACTAGCGGGATTGATACGCAGTATTTT. Translation gives CASTPTSGIDTQYF.

About this clonotype: A read error is likely, as this CDR3 ends without the conserved phenylalanine or tryptophan. The V and J genes are TRBV20-1 and TRBJ1-4; 7 nucleotides align to TRBD1. Per germline, CDR1 DFQATT and CDR2 SNEGSKA (reference sequence). After removal of 4 bases from V and 8 bases from J, the junction contained 7 bases not matched to a gene. This CDR3 has 13 amino acids. DNA for the CDR3: TGCAGTGCTAATGGCCAGGGGGGAGAAAAACTGTTTTCT. Its translation: CSANGQGGEKLFS.

The chain links TRBV2 to TRBJ2-5, with a possible D match to TRBD2 (6 bases). Germline V gene lookup returns CDR1 SNHLY and CDR2 FYNNEI. The V gene lost 4 bases and the J gene lost 5 bases, with 11 bases spanning the gap. The CDR3 extends over 13 amino acids. The CDR3 sequence is CASSGSGVETQYF. CDR3 in DNA: TGTGCCAGCAGTGGTAGCGGAGTGGAGACCCAGTACTTC.

This chain connects TRBV20-1 to TRBJ2-1, with 12 bases identical to TRBD2. CDR1 and CDR2 (germline): DFQATT, SNEGSKA (reference sequence). This CDR3 contains 12 residues. J was trimmed by 7 bases and V by 7 bases; bases with no gene match: 2. In DNA form, the CDR3 reads TGCAGTGGACTAGCGGGAGTTAATGAGCAGTTCTTC. This gives the protein CSGLAGVNEQFF.

This clonotype was observed at least ten times. The chain uses TRBV28 and TRBJ2-2; D call uncertain. This CDR3 contains 11 residues. Germline V gene sequence: CDR1 MDHEN, CDR2 SYDVKM. V was pared by 3 bases and J by 9 bases, with 5 bases between. The CDR3 sequence: CASSFNRELFF. In DNA, the CDR3 is TGTGCCAGCAGTTTCAACCGGGAGCTGTTTTTT.

The chain couples TRBV28 to TRBJ2-5, with D possibly being TRBD2 (6 bases). V lost 5 bases and J lost 5, with 9 bases in between. The germline V gene has CDR1 MDHEN and CDR2 SYDVKM. There are 12 residues in the CDR3. CDR3 coding DNA: TGTGCCAGCAGTGCGGGGTTGGAGACCCAGTACTTC. Translating it yields CASSAGLETQYF.

There are a few counts of this clonotype. J is TRBJ2-3 and V is TRBV7-6, with D tentatively TRBD2 (6 bases). The germline gives CDR1 SGHVS, CDR2 FNYEAQ. The CDR3 is made up of 14 amino acids. V lost 4 bases and J lost 3, with 11 bases in between. CDR3 in amino acids: CASSSRLVTDTQYF. The CDR3 DNA is TGTGCCAGCAGCTCGAGACTAGTGACAGATACGCAGTATTTT.

This clonotype was seen a handful of times. This chain connects TRBV7-2 to TRBJ2-4; D is possibly TRBD1 or TRBD2 (5 bases each). The CDR3 has 14 amino acids. Germline CDR1 SGHTA, CDR2 FQGNSA. V lost 3 bases, J lost 2 bases, and 8 bases lay in between. CDR3 in amino acids: CASSFGGTKNIQYF. Here the CDR3 DNA reads TGTGCCAGCAGCTTTGGGGGTACCAAAAACATTCAGTACTTC.

The rearrangement links TRBV4-3 to TRBJ1-2; D is undetermined. The CDR3 is made up of 14 amino acids. Trimming stripped 0 bases from V and 5 bases from J, with 10 bases between. The V gene's germline CDR1 is LGHNA and CDR2 YSLEER. CDR3 sequence (DNA): TGCGCCAGCAGCCAAGATTTCTCGGGTTATGGCTACACCTTC. Encoded protein: CASSQDFSGYGYTF.

This clonotype was seen a handful of times. This chain uses TRBV20-1 with TRBJ2-1, with 8 bases aligning to TRBD2. The CDR3 consists of 13 residues. Losses at the gene ends were 5 bases for V and 2 bases for J; bases not matched to a gene: 2. Germline assignment: CDR1 DFQATT and CDR2 SNEGSKA (reference sequence). CDR3 loop: CSASGLAYNEQFF. In DNA form, the CDR3 reads TGCAGTGCTTCGGGACTAGCCTACAATGAGCAGTTCTTC.